This T cell receptor (beta chain) was captured in a study of CD8 T cells in Susac syndrome. TCR beta sequencing covered blood CD8+ and CD4+ T cells. After extraction with the RNeasy kit, roughly 0.5 to 1 ug of the RNA was reverse transcribed using random hexamers. TCRdb independently ran MiXCR on the immunoSEQ multiplex PCR reads; one entry per CDR3 protein. The sample lists 150,000 or so distinct CDR3 sequences, over 90% occurring once. CDR1 and CDR2 from the germline V gene are DFQATT and SNEGSKA (reference sequence). The CDR3 covers 16 residues. V lost 0 bases and J 1 base, leaving 15 bases between the germline ends.

Source material: CD4+ T cells from PBMCs. The origin of this receptor is a human donor with Susac syndrome. This chain uses TRBV20-1 with TRBJ2-5; D is perhaps TRBD1 (6 bases). The CDR3 loop is CSARDPQGSPQETQYF. The CDR3 bases are TGCAGTGCTAGAGATCCCCAGGGGAGCCCCCAAGAGACCCAGTACTTC.